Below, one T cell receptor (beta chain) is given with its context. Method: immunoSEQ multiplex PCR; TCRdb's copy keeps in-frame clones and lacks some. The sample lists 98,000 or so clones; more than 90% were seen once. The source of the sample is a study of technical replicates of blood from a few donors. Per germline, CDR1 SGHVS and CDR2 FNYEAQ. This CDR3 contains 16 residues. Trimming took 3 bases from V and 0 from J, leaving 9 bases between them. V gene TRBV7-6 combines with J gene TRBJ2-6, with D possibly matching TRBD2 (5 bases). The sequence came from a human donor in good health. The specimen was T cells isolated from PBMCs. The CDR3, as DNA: TGTGCCAGCAGCTTGAGGGAATACTCTGGGGCCAACGTCCTGACTTTC. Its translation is CASSLREYSGANVLTF.